This TCR beta chain was obtained from a study of a mutant IDH1 vaccine in newly diagnosed glioma. CDR1 and CDR2 (germline): GTSNPN, SVGIG (reference sequence). The CDR3 runs 11 residues. Documented time point: week 35, safety follow-up. With topical imiquimod, each dose of the vaccine consisted of 300 ug of mutant IDH1 20-mer peptide. Comments on this clone: The antigen is undetermined.

Assay: immunoSEQ multiplex PCR; the TCRdb copy retains only in-frame clones and omits some. Here the sample spans around 26,000 clones, over 65% being singletons. The sequenced sample was PBMCs, obtained from a glioma patient whose treatment included an IDH1 peptide vaccine. The sequence came from a man aged 25-45 years with glioma. V and J are TRBV30 and TRBJ2-5, with a tentative D call TRBD2 (5 bases). The CDR3 coding sequence is TGTTTGGGAGAGTGGCAAGAGACCCAGTACTTC. It specifies CLGEWQETQYF.